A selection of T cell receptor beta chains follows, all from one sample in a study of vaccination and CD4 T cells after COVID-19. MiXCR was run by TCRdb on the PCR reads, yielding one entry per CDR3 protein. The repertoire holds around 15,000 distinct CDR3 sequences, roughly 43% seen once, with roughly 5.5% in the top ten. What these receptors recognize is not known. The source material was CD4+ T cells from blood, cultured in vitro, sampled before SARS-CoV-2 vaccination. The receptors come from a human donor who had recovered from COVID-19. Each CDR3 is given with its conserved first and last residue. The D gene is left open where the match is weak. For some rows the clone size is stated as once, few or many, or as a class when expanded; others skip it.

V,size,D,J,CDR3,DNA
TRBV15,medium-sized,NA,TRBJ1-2,CATSRDGPNYGYTF,TGTGCCACCAGCAGAGATGGCCCTAACTATGGCTACACCTTC
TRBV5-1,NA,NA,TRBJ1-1,CASSLAQGWGTEAFF,TGCGCCAGCAGCTTGGCCCAAGGCTGGGGCACTGAAGCTTTCTTT
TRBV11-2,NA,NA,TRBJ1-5,CASSLAERQPQHF,TGTGCCAGCAGCTTAGCTGAGCGTCAGCCCCAGCATTTT
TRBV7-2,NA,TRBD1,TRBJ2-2,CASRTTGDGGELFF,TGTGCCAGCAGAACAACAGGGGATGGTGGGGAGCTGTTTTTT
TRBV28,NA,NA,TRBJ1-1,CASSLVRGTEAFF,TGTGCCAGCAGTTTGGTCCGGGGCACTGAAGCTTTCTTT
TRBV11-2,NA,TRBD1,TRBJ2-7,CASSLEAGGSSYEQYF,TGTGCCAGCAGCTTAGAGGCAGGGGGATCCTCCTACGAGCAGTACTTC
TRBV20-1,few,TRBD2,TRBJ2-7,CSARGASGVGSSYEQYF,TGCAGTGCTAGAGGGGCTAGCGGGGTGGGGAGCTCCTACGAGCAGTACTTC
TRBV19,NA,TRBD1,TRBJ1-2,CATQPPGQGMYGYTF,TGTGCCACCCAACCTCCCGGACAGGGGATGTATGGCTACACCTTC
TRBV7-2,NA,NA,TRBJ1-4,CASSYRYNEKLFF,TGTGCCAGCAGCTACAGGTATAATGAAAAACTGTTTTTT
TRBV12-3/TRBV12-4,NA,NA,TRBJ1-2,CASSLFYSGGYTF,TGTGCCAGCAGCCTCTTCTACAGTGGTGGCTACACCTTC
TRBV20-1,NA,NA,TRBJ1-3,CSASGAELSGNTIYF,TGCAGTGCTAGCGGCGCAGAGCTCTCTGGAAACACCATATATTTT
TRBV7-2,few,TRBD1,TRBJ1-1,CASSLGPTGGMNTEAFF,TGTGCCAGCAGCTTAGGCCCGACAGGGGGCATGAACACTGAAGCTTTCTTT
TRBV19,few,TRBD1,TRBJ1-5,CASSIARGHQPQHF,TGTGCCAGTAGTATAGCCAGGGGGCACCAGCCCCAGCATTTT
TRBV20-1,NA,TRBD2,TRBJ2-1,CSAPTSGGEQFF,TGCAGTGCTCCGACTAGCGGGGGTGAGCAGTTCTTC
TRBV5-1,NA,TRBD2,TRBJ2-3,CASSGSGRAMDTQYF,TGCGCCAGCAGCGGTAGCGGGAGGGCCATGGATACGCAGTATTTT
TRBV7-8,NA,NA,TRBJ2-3,CASRSGTDTQYF,TGTGCCAGCAGGTCAGGGACAGATACGCAGTATTTT
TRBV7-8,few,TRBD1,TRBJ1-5,CASSLGYRGSGNQPQHF,TGTGCCAGCAGCTTAGGGTACAGGGGCTCGGGCAATCAGCCCCAGCATTTT
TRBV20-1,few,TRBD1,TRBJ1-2,CSADRAGYGYTF,TGCAGTGCTGACAGGGCTGGCTATGGCTACACCTTC
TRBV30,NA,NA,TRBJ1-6,CAWSVGGSPLHF,TGTGCCTGGAGTGTAGGGGGTTCACCCCTCCACTTT
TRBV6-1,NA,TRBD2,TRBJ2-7,CASTPTSGAYEQYF,TGTGCCAGCACCCCGACTAGCGGGGCCTACGAGCAGTACTTC
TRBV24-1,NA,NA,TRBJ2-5,CATSDPTSRQGGETQYF,TGTGCCACCAGTGACCCGACATCGCGGCAGGGCGGAGAGACCCAGTACTTC
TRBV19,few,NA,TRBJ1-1,CASSRGPEAFF,TGTGCCAGTAGTCGTGGTCCTGAAGCTTTCTTT
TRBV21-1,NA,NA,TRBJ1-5,CASSKVTGSGNQPQHF,TGTGCCAGCAGCAAAGTTACAGGGTCGGGCAATCAGCCCCAGCATTTT
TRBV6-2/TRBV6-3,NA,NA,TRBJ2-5,CASAGIGKETQYF,TGTGCCAGCGCAGGGATAGGAAAAGAGACCCAGTACTTC
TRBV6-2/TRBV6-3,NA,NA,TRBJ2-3,CATLALEGTQYF,TGTGCCACGCTAGCCCTTGAAGGTACGCAGTATTTT
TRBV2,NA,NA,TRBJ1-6,CAAQRSSYNSPLHF,TGTGCCGCGCAGCGAAGCTCCTATAATTCACCCCTCCACTTT
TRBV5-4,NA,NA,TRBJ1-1,CASSYPSSKTEAFF,TGTGCCAGCAGCTATCCCAGCAGCAAGACTGAAGCTTTCTTT
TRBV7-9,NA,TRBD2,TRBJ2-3,CASSPGLAGGDTQYF,TGTGCCAGCAGCCCAGGACTAGCGGGAGGAGATACGCAGTATTTT
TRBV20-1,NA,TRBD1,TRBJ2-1,CSARGGGDRVTHEQFF,TGCAGTGCTAGGGGGGGCGGGGACAGGGTGACCCATGAGCAGTTCTTC
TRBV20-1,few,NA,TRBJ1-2,CSAIAGNYGYTF,TGCAGTGCGATTGCGGGTAACTATGGCTACACCTTC
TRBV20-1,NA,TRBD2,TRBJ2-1,CSPQFGGSSYNEQFF,TGCAGTCCCCAGTTCGGCGGGAGCTCCTACAATGAGCAGTTCTTC
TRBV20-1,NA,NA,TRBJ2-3,CSARDPRGGERVDTQYF,TGCAGTGCTAGAGATCCACGCGGCGGGGAGCGGGTAGATACGCAGTATTTT
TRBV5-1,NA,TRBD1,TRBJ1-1,CASKNRGRDTEAFF,TGCGCCAGCAAAAACAGGGGTCGGGACACTGAAGCTTTCTTT
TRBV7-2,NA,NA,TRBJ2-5,CASSGTTQETQYF,TGTGCCAGCAGTGGGACAACCCAAGAGACCCAGTACTTC
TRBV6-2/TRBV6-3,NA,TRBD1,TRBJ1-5,CASSRTGGREQPQHF,TGTGCCAGCAGTCGGACAGGGGGTCGTGAGCAGCCCCAGCATTTT
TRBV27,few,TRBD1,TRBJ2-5,CASRGQGRETQYF,TGTGCCAGCAGGGGACAGGGGCGGGAGACCCAGTACTTC
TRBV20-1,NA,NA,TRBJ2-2,CSARDPGNTGELFF,TGCAGTGCTAGAGATCCGGGAAACACCGGGGAGCTGTTTTTT
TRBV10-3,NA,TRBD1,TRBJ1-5,CAIRPRQGEAQHF,TGTGCCATCAGGCCCCGACAGGGGGAGGCCCAGCATTTT
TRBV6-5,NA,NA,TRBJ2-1,CASSYSMSNEQFF,TGTGCCAGCAGTTACTCGATGTCCAATGAGCAGTTCTTC
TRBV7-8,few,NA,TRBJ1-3,CASSSGVTRGNTIYF,TGTGCCAGCAGCTCGGGGGTAACGCGAGGAAACACCATATATTTT
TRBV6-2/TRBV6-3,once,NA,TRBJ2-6,CASRLPGANVLTF,TGTGCCAGCAGGCTGCCAGGGGCCAACGTCCTGACTTTC
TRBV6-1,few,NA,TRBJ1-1,CASRPRGLAMNTEAFF,TGTGCCAGCAGACCTAGGGGTTTAGCCATGAACACTGAAGCTTTCTTT
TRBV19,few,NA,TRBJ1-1,CASSPPLLTEAFF,TGTGCCAGTAGTCCCCCGTTACTAACTGAAGCTTTCTTT
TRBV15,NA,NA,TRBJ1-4,CATSTRQTLKKLFF,TGTGCCACCAGCACCCGACAAACGCTAAAAAAACTGTTTTTT
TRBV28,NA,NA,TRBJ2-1,CASSLGTPNEQFF,TGTGCCAGCAGTCTCGGGACTCCAAATGAGCAGTTCTTC
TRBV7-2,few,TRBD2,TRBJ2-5,CASSPLAGGQETQYF,TGTGCCAGCAGCCCACTAGCGGGAGGGCAAGAGACCCAGTACTTC
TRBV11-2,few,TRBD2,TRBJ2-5,CASSLRGGLAGVGETQYF,TGTGCCAGCAGCTTGAGAGGGGGACTAGCGGGAGTCGGGGAGACCCAGTACTTC
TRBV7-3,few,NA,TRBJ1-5,CASSLGANQPQHF,TGTGCCAGCAGCTTAGGGGCAAATCAGCCCCAGCATTTT
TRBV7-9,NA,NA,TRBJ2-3,CASSPAFGTDTQYF,TGTGCCAGCAGTCCGGCATTTGGCACAGATACGCAGTATTTT